The source of this TCR beta chain is a study of spatial heterogeneity in lung cancer. Study summary: At a median of approximately 22 months after resection, follow-up PBMC samples were sequenced when available.

The time point: blood at routine non-recurrence follow-up after resection. Unsorted whole RNA samples from tumor, nontumor lung or frozen PBMC were sequenced. Each TCR cDNA molecule carried a unique molecular identifier. MiXCR, applied by TCRdb to the 5' RACE reads, yields one record per CDR3 protein. The sample has 20,000 or so distinct CDR3 sequences; more than 8% are singletons. The germline CDR1 and CDR2 sequences are DFQATT and SNEGSKA (reference sequence). The CDR3 length is 13 residues. Ten or more counts support this clonotype. Germline is not matched at one junction end, which may reflect a read error.

This TCR came from a female donor with early-stage non-small cell lung cancer. This rearrangement joins TRBV20-1 to TRBJ1-1, with a weak D call TRBD1 (6 bases). This specimen consisted of PBMCs, obtained at follow-up. In nucleotides, the CDR3 is TGCAGTGTTAGAGAGGGGGGGCAGGGCAAAGCTTTCTTT. Translated, it gives CSVREGGQGKAFF.